This T cell receptor (beta chain) was obtained from a study of blood T cell repertoires in COVID-19. The protocol was immunoSEQ multiplex PCR, while the TCRdb copy is restricted to in-frame clones and leaves out a portion. The sample yields around 120,000 clones, 65% to 90% seen once. Per the germline V gene, CDR1 is LNHDA and CDR2 is SQIVND (reference sequence). The CDR3 runs to 11 residues. V lost 10 bases, J lost 1 base, and 8 bases lay in between. The source of this sequence is a woman in her fifties or sixties who had recovered from COVID-19. The sample comprised PBMCs or T cells enriched from blood (not recorded which). This chain connects TRBV19 to TRBJ2-7; D unresolved. The CDR3 region is CATGNSYEQYF. The CDR3 DNA is TGTGCCACAGGTAATTCCTACGAGCAGTACTTC.